The 23 T cell receptor beta chains in this list originate from one sample, sequenced in a study of molecular identifiers for immune sequencing clone quantification. TCRdb re-called the PCR reads with MiXCR, one entry per CDR3 protein. Found here are about 320,000 distinct CDR3 sequences, 20% to 25% of them singletons; the top ten hold roughly 0.86%. The sample comprised naive CD8+ T cells from blood, with Jurkat cell RNA spiked in. The subset here: FACS-sorted CD8+CD4-CCR7+CD45RA+ naive T cells. The receptor source for this set is a human donor in good health. Some libraries in this study had Jurkat cell RNA spiked in.

CDR3 protein: CASSQDTGLAGAIDMLAQYF. The CDR3 DNA follows: TGCGCCAGCAGCCAAGATACCGGCCTAGCGGGAGCCATTGATATGTTGGCGCAGTATTTT. J is TRBJ2-3 and V is TRBV4-3, with 10 bases fitting TRBD2. The CDR3 extends over 20 amino acids. Per germline, CDR1 LGHNA and CDR2 YSLEER. V shed 0 bases and J 10 bases; nucleotides not matched to a gene: 22.

The V call is TRBV7-9, the J call TRBJ2-7; 10 positions agree with TRBD2. Germline V gene data show CDR1 as SEHNR and CDR2 as FQNEAQ (reference sequence). With 7 bases clipped from V and 0 bases from J, the junction kept 3 bases outside the gene matches. The CDR3 length is 14 residues. CDR3: CASTGTSDSYEQYF. The DNA of the CDR3 is TGTGCCAGCACCGGGACTAGCGACTCCTACGAGCAGTACTTC.

This clonotype showed up just a few times. This chain links TRBV27 with TRBJ1-1; unclear D gene. Trimming pared 3 bases from V and 4 bases from J, leaving 9 bases between. Germline V gene data show CDR1 as MNHEY and CDR2 as SMNVEV (reference sequence). The CDR3 has 13 residues. This CDR3 reads CASSLYTSTEAFF. CDR3 DNA: TGTGCCAGCAGTTTGTATACCAGCACTGAAGCTTTCTTT.

This clonotype was seen many times. V and J are TRBV20-1 and TRBJ1-2, with 8 bases that match TRBD1. J was trimmed by 6 bases and V by 6 bases; bases with no gene match: 12. The CDR3 is 14 amino acids. Germline CDR1 reads DFQATT; CDR2 reads SNEGSKA (reference sequence). Here the CDR3 DNA reads TGCAGTGCGAGCCGACAGGGGATGCTTAATGGCTACACCTTC. Residues: CSASRQGMLNGYTF.

This clonotype occurred many times. This rearrangement joins TRBV7-9 to TRBJ2-5; D not certain. Deletions cut 4 bases from V and 3 bases from J, with 12 bases between. CDR1 SEHNR and CDR2 FQNEAQ come from the germline V gene (reference sequence). This CDR3 is 14 amino acids long. As DNA, the CDR3 is TGTGCCAGCAGCTACAGCCTAGAAGAAGAGACCCAGTACTTC. Translated: CASSYSLEEETQYF.

This clonotype was seen at least ten times. Germline is not matched at one junction end, which may reflect a read error. V and J are TRBV4-3 and TRBJ2-7; no reliable D call. The CDR3 covers 14 residues. Germline CDR1 is LGHNA and CDR2 is YSLEER. CDR3 coding DNA: TGTGCCAGCAGCCAAGAGTGGAGCTCCTACGAGCAGTACTTC. It specifies CASSQEWSSYEQYF.

This clonotype was detected many times. The chain carries TRBV7-9 and TRBJ1-4; TRBD1 matches 7 bases. The CDR3 loop spans 20 amino acids. Looked up from germline, CDR1 is SEHNR and CDR2 is FQNEAQ (reference sequence). Unmatched junction bases numbered 17, after V lost 4 bases and J lost 0 bases. For the CDR3, the DNA is TGTGCCAGCAGCTCGAAGCGTGGGACAGCCGGAACGTCAACTAATGAAAAACTGTTTTTT. Translated: CASSSKRGTAGTSTNEKLFF. Together with reference TRBV7-9 and TRBJ1-4, the CDR3 gives the full variable domain: DTGVSQNPRHKITKRGQNVTFRCDPISEHNRLYWYRQTLGQGPEFLTYFQNEAQLEKSRLLSDRFSAERPKGSFSTLEIQRTEQGDSAMYLCASSSKRGTAGTSTNEKLFFGSGTQLSVL.

This clonotype was seen many times. The CDR3 DNA is TGCAGTGCTCGATTGGTCCTACAAGAGACCCAGTACTTC. This sequence encodes CSARLVLQETQYF. The chain has TRBV20-1 and TRBJ2-5, with D uncertain. The germline V and J ends were trimmed by 5 bases and 2 bases, with 12 bases remaining between them. The CDR3 spans 13 residues. Germline V gives CDR1 DFQATT, CDR2 SNEGSKA (reference sequence).

This clonotype was observed many times. This chain links TRBV6-6 with TRBJ2-5; 10 bases fit TRBD2. Germline lookup yields CDR1 MNHNY and CDR2 SVGAGI (reference sequence). The CDR3 has 16 residues. J gave up 0 bases and V 5 bases, and 6 bases lay outside the gene matches. The DNA of the CDR3 is TGTGCCAGCAGTAATCTAGCGGGGGCGAACCAAGAGACCCAGTACTTC. Translation: CASSNLAGANQETQYF.

The genes are TRBV29-1 and TRBJ2-5; a weak D match, TRBD1 (6 bases). V was clipped by 7 bases and J by 2 bases, with 17 bases between them. Germline lookup yields CDR1 SQVTM and CDR2 ANQGSEA. The CDR3 consists of 14 residues. The CDR3 loop reads CSGTRQDKQETQYF. CDR3 DNA: TGCAGCGGTACACGACAGGATAAACAAGAGACCCAGTACTTC. The full variable domain, in which reference TRBV29-1 and TRBJ2-5 provide the parts outside the CDR3, is SAVISQKPSRDICQRGTSLTIQCQVDSQVTMMFWYRQQPGQSLTLIATANQGSEATYESGFVIDKFPISRPNLTFSTLTVSNMSPEDSSIYLCSGTRQDKQETQYFGPGTRLLVL.

In this sample, this clonotype turned up many times. The chain recombines TRBV27 with TRBJ2-2; TRBD1 is a possible D gene (5 bases). The V gene lost 7 bases and the J gene lost 5 bases, with 17 bases spanning the gap. Germline assignment: CDR1 MNHEY and CDR2 SMNVEV (reference sequence). The CDR3 is 15 amino acids. CDR3 protein: CASTPWAGFTGELFF. In DNA, the CDR3 is TGTGCCAGCACCCCATGGGCAGGGTTTACCGGGGAGCTGTTTTTT.

This clonotype appeared a few times. CDR3 bases: TGCAGTGCTAGAGATGTAGCGGCCATACTTATCAATGAGCAGTTCTTC. It translates to CSARDVAAILINEQFF. The chain combines TRBV20-1 with TRBJ2-1, with D maybe TRBD2 (6 bases). This CDR3 is 16 amino acids long. V gave up 0 bases and J gave up 6 bases, with 18 bases separating them. Germline CDR1 and CDR2: DFQATT and SNEGSKA (reference sequence).

This clonotype was counted at least ten times. Germline and junction disagree at one end, which may indicate a read error. V usage is TRBV27 and J usage is TRBJ1-4, with D possibly being TRBD1 (6 bases). Germline assignment: CDR1 MNHEY and CDR2 SMNVEV (reference sequence). CDR3 length: 14 residues. CDR3: CASSLGQGNEKLFF. CDR3 nucleotide sequence: TGCGCCAGCAGCTTGGGGCAGGGGAATGAAAAACTGTTTTTT.

This clonotype occurred many times. V is TRBV4-3 and J is TRBJ2-7; D unresolved. CDR3 size: 14 residues. Trimming pared 2 bases from V and 2 bases from J, leaving 10 bases between. CDR1 is LGHNA and CDR2 is YSLEER in the germline V gene. The CDR3 reads CASSQLGSTYEQYF. The CDR3 DNA is TGCGCCAGCAGCCAACTGGGCAGTACCTACGAGCAGTACTTC.

The chain links TRBV25-1 to TRBJ2-3; D remains ambiguous. Germline V gives CDR1 MGHDK, CDR2 SYGVNS. CDR3 size: 14 residues. V was trimmed by 5 bases and J by 2 bases, leaving 11 bases between them. CDR3 DNA sequence: TGTGCCAGCAGTTTAGGCGGAAACACAGATACGCAGTATTTT. It codes for CASSLGGNTDTQYF.

The rearrangement joins TRBV7-2 to TRBJ2-1; TRBD1 matches 9 bases. Germline V lookup: CDR1 SGHTA, CDR2 FQGNSA. Germline trimming cut 0 bases from V and 5 bases from J; bases unmatched to any gene: 29. The CDR3 runs to 24 residues. CDR3 residues: CASSLADGQRDRASRQYTHNEQFF. The CDR3 DNA reads TGTGCCAGCAGCTTAGCAGATGGACAACGGGACAGGGCGTCTCGTCAATACACCCACAATGAGCAGTTCTTC.

At least ten counts were recorded for this clonotype. The V gene is TRBV7-9, the J gene TRBJ2-5; D gene unclear. This CDR3 region has 14 residues. V shed 2 bases and J shed 0 bases, with 7 bases lying between them. CDR1 is SEHNR and CDR2 is FQNEAQ in the germline V gene (reference sequence). CDR3 protein: CASSLSQNQETQYF. In DNA form, the CDR3 reads TGTGCCAGCAGCTTAAGTCAAAACCAAGAGACCCAGTACTTC.

In this sample, this clonotype turned up many times. This chain links TRBV11-2 with TRBJ2-5; 10 bases align to TRBD2. Germline-derived CDR1 and CDR2 are SGHAT and FQNNGV. Germline trimming cut 1 base from V and 3 bases from J; bases unmatched to any gene: 5. The CDR3 has 16 amino acids. Here the CDR3 reads CASSLGSGTSEETQYF. The DNA for the CDR3 is TGTGCCAGCAGCTTAGGGTCTGGGACTAGCGAAGAGACCCAGTACTTC.

This clonotype was counted many times. The chain carries TRBV9 and TRBJ2-3; 13 bases fit TRBD2. Trimming removed 0 bases from V and 5 bases from J; junction bases left unmatched: 6. CDR1 is SGDLS, CDR2 YYNGEE, per germline. The CDR3 has 17 residues. CDR3 in amino acids: CASSVGTSGGAVDTQYF. DNA of the CDR3: TGTGCCAGCAGCGTAGGTACTAGCGGGGGGGCCGTAGATACGCAGTATTTT.

This clonotype came up a few times. CDR3 amino acids: CASSYPTGGNSGGMNTGELFF. CDR3 DNA sequence: TGTGCCAGCAGTTACCCGACAGGGGGAAATAGCGGGGGGATGAACACCGGGGAGCTGTTTTTT. This chain links TRBV6-5 with TRBJ2-2, with TRBD2 as a possible D gene (10 bases). This CDR3 region has 21 residues. The V and J ends lost 2 bases and 1 base respectively, with 26 bases between them. CDR1 and CDR2 from the germline V gene are MNHEY and SVGAGI.

Regarding this clonotype: A read error may produce the germline difference seen at one junction end. V is TRBV20-1 and J is TRBJ2-7; a possible D gene is TRBD2 (7 bases). Germline CDR1 reads DFQATT; CDR2 reads SNEGSKA (reference sequence). This CDR3 has 18 residues. The CDR3 sequence is CSAGGWGDNPHVTGEQHF. CDR3 coding DNA: TGCAGTGCCGGGGGGTGGGGGGACAACCCGCATGTAACCGGTGAGCAGCACTTC.

In this sample, this clonotype turned up many times. V gene TRBV29-1 combines with J gene TRBJ1-2, with 10 bases matching TRBD1. Germline V CDR1 and CDR2: SQVTM, ANQGSEA. The CDR3 covers 15 residues. V dropped 4 bases and J dropped 8; count of bases not matched to a gene: 13. The CDR3 sequence is CSVVGDRGFKRGYTF. In nucleotides, the CDR3 is TGCAGCGTTGTCGGGGACAGGGGCTTTAAGAGGGGCTACACCTTC.

The chain joins TRBV27 to TRBJ2-5; D assignment may be TRBD1 or TRBD2 (5 bases each). The CDR3 consists of 18 residues. The V end was cut by 6 bases, the J end by 7 bases, with 30 bases between. The V gene's germline CDR1 is MNHEY and CDR2 SMNVEV (reference sequence). The CDR3 spells CASSLLQPTGTLYGTQYF. The CDR3 nucleotides are TGTGCCAGCAGCCTCCTACAACCCACCGGGACCCTTTACGGGACCCAGTACTTC.